This T cell receptor beta chain is drawn from a study of regulatory T cells in long-lasting Graves disease. General study results and limits: Tissue studied was limited to peripheral blood, excluding thyroid tissue. New patients shared fewer public clonotypes (around 970) than persistent patients did (around 2,900). Lower TCR diversity characterized persistent Graves' patients relative to newly diagnosed patients.

The V gene end was trimmed by 10 bases and the J gene end by 2 bases; junction bases not matched to a gene: 3. Germline-derived CDR1 and CDR2 are ENHRY and SYGVKD. The CDR3 covers 12 residues. Time point indicated: persistent/refractory GD, antithyroid drugs over 5 years with positive TRAb. Construction of the TCR library relied on RNA isolated from PBMCs. This clonotype was seen only a few times. Its antigen is still unknown. According to the study, TCR beta libraries were built with iRepertoire HTBI primers and CDR3-region Arm-PCR. Via MiXCR, TCRdb re-called the multiplex PCR reads, giving one row per CDR3 protein. The sample holds approximately 400,000 distinct CDR3 sequences, less than 25% seen once.

This receptor was identified in a female donor with Graves disease. The material sequenced was peripheral blood mononuclear cells (PBMCs), taken when the disease was refractory, from a patient treated with antithyroid drugs. The rearrangement links TRBV10-3 to TRBJ2-7, with 9 bases lining up with TRBD1. In nucleotides, the CDR3 is TGTGCCACAAGGGACAGGGCCTACGAGCAGTACTTC. Translated: CATRDRAYEQYF.